Below, one T cell receptor (beta chain) is given with its context. The target antigen is unknown. The length of the CDR3 is 15 residues. CDR1 and CDR2 (germline): MNHNS, SASEGT. V lost 1 base and J lost 5, with 14 bases in between. Naivety among CD8 cells was defined by CD45RO negativity and positive CCR7 selection, thereby excluding terminally differentiated effector memory CD45RA+ cells. The table came from immunoSEQ multiplex PCR; TCRdb's copy has only in-frame clones and leaves some out. The table includes around 2,000,000 clones, just under 95% detected once. This sample stems from a study of shared clonotypes between healthy human individuals. Findings and limits, study-wide: Larger estimated richness was generally seen in naive subsets than in memory subsets.

This sequence originates from a man between 18 and 35 years old in good health. This sequence joins TRBV6-1 and TRBJ1-1, with D possibly TRBD1 on 6 matching bases. The sample consisted of naive CD8+ T cells sorted from blood. CDR3: CASSEGPGVGTEAFF. Written as DNA, the CDR3 is TGTGCCAGCAGTGAAGGGCCAGGGGTCGGGACTGAAGCTTTCTTT.